The 30 T cell receptor beta chains given below trace back to one sample, sequenced in a study of a mutant IDH1 vaccine in newly diagnosed glioma. The time point here: week 11, during vaccination. Each dose of the vaccine consisted of 300 ug of mutant IDH1 20-mer peptide, with topical imiquimod. Their antigens are not known. Data came from immunoSEQ multiplex PCR; TCRdb stores just in-frame clones and leaves some out. This sample has about 130,000 clones, with roughly 77% found just once. The specimen comprised PBMCs, sampled from a glioma patient whose treatment included an IDH1 peptide vaccine. Every receptor here comes from a man aged 35-49 years with glioma.

The chain links TRBV5-6 to TRBJ1-2; D possibly corresponds to TRBD1 (5 bases). The CDR3 runs 14 residues. V dropped 3 bases and J dropped 7 bases, with 16 bases sitting between them. Germline lookup yields CDR1 SGHDT and CDR2 YYEEEE. The CDR3 loop is CASSSVQGAGGYTF. The CDR3 region has the DNA TGTGCCAGCAGCTCGGTGCAGGGCGCGGGTGGCTACACCTTC.

The chain carries TRBV10-3 and TRBJ2-2, with 9 bases aligning to TRBD1. This CDR3 contains 14 residues. Trimming cost V 4 bases and J 7 bases; bases outside gene matches: 4. The germline V gene has CDR1 ENHRY and CDR2 SYGVKD. CDR3 amino acids: CAISVDRGNGELFF. Written as DNA, the CDR3 is TGTGCCATCAGTGTGGACAGGGGAAACGGGGAGCTGTTTTTT.

This clone was seen only once. CDR3 amino acids: CASSWSGNTIYF. For the CDR3, the DNA is TGTGCCAGCAGTTGGTCTGGAAACACCATATATTTT. The J gene is TRBJ1-3, the V gene TRBV5-6; no firm D call. Trimming left V 5 bases short and J 1 base short, with 4 bases between. The CDR3 runs to 12 residues. Germline loops: CDR1 SGHDT, CDR2 YYEEEE.

The CDR3 sequence is CASSLVGGAKVRTEAFF. CDR3 DNA: TGTGCCAGCAGCTTAGTCGGGGGGGCTAAGGTTCGGACTGAAGCTTTCTTT. The gene calls are TRBV7-8 and TRBJ1-1, with D perhaps matching TRBD1 (6 bases). CDR1 SGHVS and CDR2 FQNEAQ come from the germline V gene. The CDR3 is 17 amino acids. V was shortened by 1 base and J by 5 bases, with 20 bases between the two germline ends. Together with reference TRBV7-8 and TRBJ1-1, the CDR3 gives the full variable domain: GAGVSQSPRYKVAKRGQDVALRCDPISGHVSLFWYQQALGQGPEFLTYFQNEAQLDKSGLPSDRFFAERPEGSVSTLKIQRTQQEDSAVYLCASSLVGGAKVRTEAFFGQGTRLTVV.

J is TRBJ2-5 and V is TRBV30, with unresolved D. This CDR3 spans 11 amino acids. Trimming removed 5 bases at V and 5 bases at J, with 9 bases between. Looked up from germline, CDR1 is GTSNPN and CDR2 is SVGIG (reference sequence). CDR3 nucleotide sequence: TGTGCCTGGGGATACGCCGAGACCCAGTACTTC. It translates to CAWGYAETQYF.

The V and J genes are TRBV4-2 and TRBJ2-3, with TRBD2 matching 9 bases. The CDR3 contains 17 residues. The germline CDR1 and CDR2 sequences are LGHNA and YNFKEQ. The V and J ends lost 0 bases and 4 bases, in that order; junction bases with no gene match: 8. The CDR3 DNA is TGTGCCAGCAGCCAAGAAGGGGCGGGGGGGATCCCAGATACGCAGTATTTT. Encoded protein: CASSQEGAGGIPDTQYF.

The rearrangement joins TRBV2 to TRBJ1-1; D gene uncertain. This CDR3 has 14 amino acids. The germline V and J ends were trimmed by 1 base and 1 base, with 7 bases remaining between them. The germline V gene encodes CDR1 SNHLY and CDR2 FYNNEI. CDR3 sequence (DNA): TGTGCCAGCAGTGAAGGATGGGCGAACACTGAAGCTTTCTTT. This gives the protein CASSEGWANTEAFF. Full variable domain (rest looked up from reference TRBV2 and TRBJ1-1): EPEVTQTPSHQVTQMGQEVILRCVPISNHLYFYWYRQILGQKVEFLVSFYNNEISEKSEIFDDQFSVERPDGSNFTLKIRSTKLEDSAMYFCASSEGWANTEAFFGQGTRLTVV.

The chain recombines TRBV5-1 with TRBJ2-3; 9 bases are shared with TRBD2. Germline lookup yields CDR1 SGHRS and CDR2 YFSETQ. The junction had 9 bases not matched to a gene; V was cut back by 0 bases and J by 1 base. The CDR3 length is 18 residues. This CDR3 is CASSLAGSGSSGTDTQYF. The CDR3 coding sequence is TGCGCCAGCAGCTTGGCCGGTAGCGGGAGTTCGGGCACAGATACGCAGTATTTT.

The V call is TRBV5-1, the J call TRBJ2-3; a possible D gene is TRBD2 (5 bases). V gave up 0 bases and J gave up 6 bases, with 5 bases separating them. CDR1 and CDR2 (germline): SGHRS, YFSETQ. The CDR3 is 12 residues long. The CDR3, as DNA: TGCGCCAGCAGCTTGGGAGGGGATACGCAGTATTTT. Amino acid sequence: CASSLGGDTQYF.

This clone was counted a single time. The gene calls are TRBV15 and TRBJ2-3; 10 bases agree with TRBD2. V was clipped by 5 bases and J by 1 base; unmatched bases: 6. Germline CDR1 and CDR2: LNHNV and YYDKDF (reference sequence). The CDR3 runs to 16 residues. The CDR3 DNA is TGTGCCACCAGCGGGAGGGGGACTAGCGGCACAGATACGCAGTATTTT. It codes for CATSGRGTSGTDTQYF.

The CDR3 DNA is TGTGCCAGCAGCAAGTACAGGGGGCTCGGCAATCAGCCCCAGCATTTT. It codes for CASSKYRGLGNQPQHF. This chain connects TRBV21-1 to TRBJ1-5; the DNA was not used to check the table's D call, TRBD1. TRBV21-1 is a listed pseudogene. The CDR3 covers 16 residues.

The V gene is TRBV28, the J gene TRBJ2-3; 9 bases line up with TRBD2. Germline assignment: CDR1 MDHEN and CDR2 SYDVKM. V lost 0 bases and J lost 5; bases outside the gene matches: 3. CDR3 length: 15 residues. CDR3 protein: CASSLWAGGEDTQYF. In DNA form, the CDR3 reads TGTGCCAGCAGTTTATGGGCGGGAGGGGAAGATACGCAGTATTTT.

The chain uses TRBV7-9 and TRBJ2-3, with 12 bases that match TRBD2. Germline assignment: CDR1 SEHNR and CDR2 FQNEAQ (reference sequence). The trim removed 5 bases at V and 4 bases at J, leaving 7 bases unmatched. There are 16 residues in the CDR3. CDR3 bases: TGTGCCAGCAGCCTTCTAGCGGGGGGGCGCGCAGATACGCAGTATTTT. It codes for CASSLLAGGRADTQYF.

This sequence joins TRBV11-2 and TRBJ2-5, with 7 nucleotides matching TRBD2. CDR3 length: 15 residues. CDR1 is SGHAT, CDR2 FQNNGV, per germline. With 5 bases clipped from V and 2 bases from J, the junction kept 8 bases outside the gene matches. CDR3 DNA sequence: TGTGCCAGCAGCCAAGAGCGGGGACTACAAGAGACCCAGTACTTC. This codes for CASSQERGLQETQYF.

The V call is TRBV7-5, the J call TRBJ1-4. TRBV7-5 is a pseudogene. This CDR3 is 10 amino acids long. In nucleotides, the CDR3 is TGTGCCAGAAGCGGAGGAAAACTGTTTTTT. Residues: CARSGGKLFF.

This clone showed up many times. V usage is TRBV6-4 and J usage is TRBJ2-3; TRBD2 matches at 12 bases. After removal of 3 bases from V and 1 base from J, the junction contained 5 bases not matched to a gene. Germline V lookup: CDR1 MRHNA, CDR2 SNTAGT. The CDR3 covers 17 residues. The CDR3 protein is CASSEVASGGGTDTQYF. CDR3 DNA sequence: TGTGCCAGCAGTGAAGTGGCTAGCGGGGGGGGCACAGATACGCAGTATTTT.

Concerning this clone: Compared with germline, one end of the junction differs, possibly owing to a read error. This chain links TRBV7-8 with TRBJ2-3; 9 nucleotides align to TRBD2. The CDR3 contains 15 residues. Germline assignment: CDR1 SGHVS and CDR2 FQNEAQ. The CDR3 nucleotides read TGTGCCAGCAGCCTAGCGGGAAGGAACACAGATACGCAGTATTTT. Amino acids: CASSLAGRNTDTQYF.

The CDR3 sequence is CASSQELAGPYEQYF. The CDR3, as DNA: TGTGCCAGCAGCCAAGAGCTAGCGGGCCCGTACGAGCAGTACTTC. This chain joins TRBV4-2 and TRBJ2-7, with 8 bases fitting TRBD2. Per germline, CDR1 LGHNA and CDR2 YNFKEQ. The CDR3 has 15 residues. The J segment lost 4 bases and the V segment lost 0 bases, leaving 5 bases of the junction unmatched.

The V gene is TRBV27, the J gene TRBJ2-2; unclear D gene. The V and J ends lost 7 bases and 1 base respectively, with 10 bases between them. The CDR3 has 14 residues. Germline CDR1 MNHEY, CDR2 SMNVEV (reference sequence). This CDR3 reads CASTRRVNTGELFF. In nucleotides, the CDR3 is TGTGCCAGCACCCGAAGGGTGAACACCGGGGAGCTGTTTTTT.

This chain connects TRBV5-4 to TRBJ2-1; the D gene could be TRBD1 or TRBD2 (6 bases each). The V gene's germline CDR1 is SGHNT and CDR2 YYREEE (reference sequence). The ends were cut back, 2 bases at V and 8 bases at J, with 11 bases in the middle. The CDR3 loop spans 13 amino acids. The DNA of the CDR3 is TGTGCCAGCAGCTTCATCGGGGGCGATGAGCAGTTCTTC. Translating gives CASSFIGGDEQFF.

V usage is TRBV4-3 and J usage is TRBJ1-2, with D unclear. Trimming removed 3 bases at V and 1 base at J, with 6 bases between. Looked up from germline, CDR1 is LGHNA and CDR2 is YSLEER. The CDR3 sequence is 13 residues long. The CDR3 nucleotides read TGCGCCAGCAGCCAGTCTCTTAACTATGGCTACACCTTC. Translated: CASSQSLNYGYTF.

The gene calls are TRBV5-1 and TRBJ1-2; TRBD1 aligns across 9 bases. Germline CDR1 reads SGHRS; CDR2 reads YFSETQ. V shed 7 bases and J 6 bases; nucleotides not matched to a gene: 13. The CDR3 runs to 15 residues. The CDR3 DNA reads as TGCGCCAGCGCGTCTGGGGACAGGGACGTTCATGGCTACACCTTC. It specifies CASASGDRDVHGYTF.

The CDR3 loop is CATSRDLWGDYGYTF. The CDR3 DNA sequence: TGTGCCACCAGCAGAGATCTTTGGGGAGACTATGGCTACACCTTC. The rearrangement joins TRBV15 to TRBJ1-2; no firm D call. Between the trimmed V and J ends, which lost 0 bases and 3 bases, there was a span of 11 bases. Germline CDR1 reads LNHNV; CDR2 reads YYDKDF (reference sequence). The CDR3 spans 15 residues.

This sequence joins TRBV5-1 and TRBJ2-3; TRBD2 is a possible D gene (6 bases). The germline V and J ends were trimmed by 7 bases and 4 bases, with 16 bases remaining between them. The CDR3 extends over 14 amino acids. CDR1 and CDR2 (germline): SGHRS, YFSETQ. The chain's CDR3 is CASGTGGAPDTQYF. CDR3 DNA: TGCGCCAGCGGCACAGGAGGGGCCCCAGATACGCAGTATTTT.

This clone was recorded once. The V call is TRBV21-1, the J call TRBJ1-2; the table's TRBD1 call for D was not verified on the DNA. TRBV21-1 is tagged as a pseudogene. The CDR3 is 14 residues long. The CDR3 DNA sequence: TGTGCCAGCAGCAAAGGAACAGGGGTAAATGGCTACACCTTC. It codes for CASSKGTGVNGYTF.

As for this clone: The junction departs from germline at one end; a sequencing error may be responsible. This chain connects TRBV7-7 to TRBJ2-1, with TRBD2 identical over 7 bases. Germline V gives CDR1 SSHAT, CDR2 FNYEAQ (reference sequence). The CDR3 loop spans 14 amino acids. The CDR3 DNA reads TGTGCTAGCAGCTTAGCTCGCGGGAGTGGAGAGCAGTTCTTC. Translation gives CASSLARGSGEQFF.

The V call is TRBV10-3, the J call TRBJ2-7; 12 positions agree with TRBD2. This CDR3 is 15 amino acids long. J lost 3 bases, V lost 6 bases, and 6 bases had no gene match. The V gene's germline CDR1 is ENHRY and CDR2 SYGVKD. The CDR3, as DNA: TGTGCCATCAGAACTAGCGGGGGGAGTTTCTACGAGCAGTACTTC. Protein product: CAIRTSGGSFYEQYF.

The gene calls are TRBV5-1 and TRBJ2-7, with D perhaps matching TRBD2 (6 bases). CDR1 is SGHRS, CDR2 YFSETQ, per germline. This CDR3 is 14 amino acids long. With 7 bases removed from V and 1 base from J, the gap between germline ends came to 15 bases. In DNA, the CDR3 is TGCGCCAGCCAAACCGGGACTGGGTCCTACGAGCAGTACTTC. Translated, it gives CASQTGTGSYEQYF. The full variable domain, with the rest looked up from reference TRBV5-1 and TRBJ2-7, is KAGVTQTPRYLIKTRGQQVTLSCSPISGHRSVSWYQQTPGQGLQFLFEYFSETQRNKGNFPGRFSGRQFSNSRSEMNVSTLELGDSALYLCASQTGTGSYEQYFGPGTRLTVT.

This rearrangement joins TRBV6-1 to TRBJ1-4; weak D call: TRBD1 (5 bases). The V end lost 7 bases, the J end lost 8 bases, and 17 bases lay between the germline ends. The CDR3 has 14 residues. The germline gives CDR1 MNHNS, CDR2 SASEGT. The CDR3 nucleotides read TGTGCCAGCACCATCGGGTGGGGCGGGGAAAAACTGTTTTTT. This encodes CASTIGWGGEKLFF.

The chain joins TRBV19 to TRBJ2-7, with D uncertain. This CDR3 region has 15 residues. The V gene lost 6 bases and the J gene lost 3 bases, with 18 bases spanning the gap. Germline CDR1 is LNHDA and CDR2 is SQIVND (reference sequence). CDR3 DNA: TGTGCCAGTAGCGAAGGCATACTATCCCGCTACGAGCAGTACTTC. Encoded protein: CASSEGILSRYEQYF.